The 27 T cell receptor beta chains presented below share a single source sample, sequenced in a study of CD8 T cells in ankylosing spondylitis. TCRdb itself ran the 5' RACE reads through MiXCR, one entry per CDR3 protein. The sample lists 200,000 to 300,000 distinct CDR3 sequences; around 9.2% were seen once. Sequencing used blood, either unsorted or a sorted T cell fraction (not recorded which). Every receptor here comes from a male donor with ankylosing spondylitis or in good health (not recorded which).

This clonotype was detected only a few times. An end of the junction differs from the germline gene, which may be a read error. This rearrangement joins TRBV18 to TRBJ1-2; tentative D call: TRBD1 (6 bases). Germline CDR1 reads KGHSH; CDR2 reads LQKENI. The CDR3 runs to 15 residues. The chain's CDR3 is CASSPIKGDYYGYPF. The CDR3 DNA reads TGTGCCAGCTCACCTATTAAGGGGGATTACTATGGCTACCCCTTC.

In its sample, this clonotype was seen many times. The chain uses TRBV5-1 and TRBJ1-2; no clear D gene. The length of the CDR3 is 13 residues. The germline gives CDR1 SGHRS, CDR2 YFSETQ. V was trimmed by 1 base and J by 4 bases, leaving 8 bases between them. CDR3 protein: CASSLQLGYGYTF. CDR3 nucleotides: TGCGCCAGCAGCTTGCAATTGGGCTATGGCTACACCTTC.

The chain recombines TRBV6-1 with TRBJ1-3, with 7 bases matching TRBD1. The CDR3 covers 16 residues. V lost 6 bases, J lost 0 bases, and 8 bases stayed unmatched. The germline CDR1 and CDR2 sequences are MNHNS and SASEGT. Here the CDR3 reads CASSARQGDSGNTIYF. CDR3 DNA sequence: TGTGCCAGCAGCGCCCGACAGGGAGACTCTGGAAACACCATATATTTT.

With regard to this clonotype: The junction and the germline gene differ at one end; a read error may be behind it. The chain combines TRBV7-7 with TRBJ2-5; 12 positions agree with TRBD1. This CDR3 contains 15 residues. Germline CDR1 reads SSHAT; CDR2 reads FNYEAQ (reference sequence). The CDR3 DNA follows: TGTGCTAGCAGCCTAGGGGGACAGGGGGCGGAGACCCAGTACTTC. It yields the protein CASSLGGQGAETQYF.

This clonotype was seen many times. J is TRBJ1-4 and V is TRBV3-1; D call uncertain. Germline CDR1 is LGHDT and CDR2 is YNNKEL (reference sequence). This CDR3 has 11 residues. Trimming cost V 8 bases and J 5 bases, with 6 bases left between them. CDR3 sequence: CASGSNEKLFF. The CDR3 nucleotides are TGTGCCAGCGGATCGAATGAAAAACTGTTTTTT.

This clonotype has a count of ten or more. The chain carries TRBV7-2 and TRBJ1-1, with D hard to call. The CDR3 consists of 13 residues. V dropped 0 bases and J dropped 6 bases, with 8 bases sitting between them. Germline V gene data show CDR1 as SGHTA and CDR2 as FQGNSA. This chain's CDR3 is CASSLAVGAEAFF. Here the CDR3 DNA reads TGTGCCAGCAGCTTAGCGGTCGGGGCTGAAGCTTTCTTT.

This clonotype was found many times. The rearrangement joins TRBV27 to TRBJ2-1; D is unresolved. The V gene's germline CDR1 is MNHEY and CDR2 SMNVEV (reference sequence). Deletions cut 6 bases from V and 7 bases from J, with 7 bases between. This CDR3 region has 11 residues. CDR3 region: CASRNVNEQFF. The CDR3 coding sequence is TGTGCCAGCAGGAACGTAAATGAGCAGTTCTTC.

This clonotype was counted ten times or more. This chain joins TRBV5-6 and TRBJ1-5; 10 nucleotides line up with TRBD1. This CDR3 comprises 17 residues. V lost 1 base to trimming and J lost 0 bases; unmatched junction nucleotides: 4. Germline loops: CDR1 SGHDT, CDR2 YYEEEE. The chain's CDR3 is CASSLMRTGGSNQPQHF. As DNA, the CDR3 is TGTGCCAGCAGCTTGATGAGGACAGGGGGTAGCAATCAGCCCCAGCATTTT.

The chain is built from TRBV7-9 and TRBJ2-2; D assignment may be TRBD1 or TRBD2 (7 bases each). V was trimmed by 5 bases and J by 5 bases, leaving 18 bases between them. Germline CDR1 is SEHNR and CDR2 is FQNEAQ (reference sequence). The CDR3 has 16 residues. This CDR3 reads CASSLQGEGLTGELFF. The CDR3 DNA reads as TGTGCCAGCAGCCTCCAGGGGGAGGGCCTGACCGGGGAGCTGTTTTTT.

This clonotype was seen more than once but under ten times. The chain is built from TRBV20-1 and TRBJ1-1, with D tentatively TRBD1 (5 bases). The length of the CDR3 is 13 residues. In germline, CDR1 is DFQATT, CDR2 SNEGSKA (reference sequence). The V end lost 2 bases, the J end lost 5 bases, and 12 bases lay between the germline ends. The CDR3 DNA sequence: TGCAGTGCTAGAAGTCCAGGGAATACTGAAGCTTTCTTT. This codes for CSARSPGNTEAFF.

This clonotype was observed many times. The V gene is TRBV5-1, the J gene TRBJ2-6, with a tentative D call TRBD2 (8 bases). The germline V gene has CDR1 SGHRS and CDR2 YFSETQ. V was cut by 5 bases and J by 0 bases, with 18 bases left in between. This CDR3 comprises 18 residues. Written as DNA, the CDR3 is TGCGCCAGCAGTTTTAGCGGGACAGTCAACTCTGGGGCCAACGTCCTGACTTTC. Its translation is CASSFSGTVNSGANVLTF.

This clonotype has at least ten counts. The genes are TRBV12-3 or TRBV12-4 and TRBJ2-7, with 7 bases that match TRBD2. With V trimmed by 5 bases and J by 1 base, 8 bases remained unmatched. There are 15 residues in the CDR3. This chain's CDR3 is CASSGLVQDSYEQYF. The CDR3, as DNA: TGTGCCAGCAGTGGACTAGTGCAGGATTCCTACGAGCAGTACTTC.

This clonotype was seen a few times. The chain couples TRBV30 to TRBJ1-4; the match to TRBD1 covers 8 bases. This CDR3 comprises 15 residues. Trimming cost V 3 bases and J 7 bases; bases outside gene matches: 10. Germline lookup yields CDR1 GTSNPN and CDR2 SVGIG (reference sequence). DNA for the CDR3: TGTGCCTGGAGCGGACCAGACAGGGGTGGTGAAAAACTGTTTTTT. This encodes CAWSGPDRGGEKLFF.

This clonotype showed up many times. V usage is TRBV12-3 or TRBV12-4 and J usage is TRBJ2-1; 10 nucleotides align to TRBD2. This CDR3 contains 16 residues. The V segment lost 7 bases and the J segment 6 bases; nucleotides outside the gene matches: 12. The CDR3 here is CASTQSKLAGLNEQFF. In DNA, the CDR3 is TGTGCCAGCACTCAGTCCAAACTAGCGGGGCTCAATGAGCAGTTCTTC.

Turning to this clonotype: A single base separates this from a much larger clone, so it may be a read error. No conserved phenylalanine or tryptophan is present at the end of the CDR3, so a read error is the likely explanation. The chain combines TRBV29-1 with TRBJ2-1; perhaps TRBD2 as D (7 bases). The CDR3 consists of 14 residues. V lost 5 bases, J lost 6 bases, and 17 bases lay in between. Germline assignment: CDR1 SQVTM and CDR2 ANQGSEA. CDR3 protein: CSVSHGGRLNEQFL. Written as DNA, the CDR3 is TGCAGCGTTTCCCACGGGGGGCGTCTCAATGAGCAGTTCCTC.

The CDR3 region has the DNA TGTGCCAGCTCACCACGGGGGGAAGTTAATGAAAAACTGTTTTTT. Amino acid sequence: CASSPRGEVNEKLFF. The V call is TRBV18, the J call TRBJ1-4, with a weak D call TRBD1 (5 bases). Germline CDR1 reads KGHSH; CDR2 reads LQKENI. This CDR3 has 15 amino acids. The germline V and J ends were trimmed by 1 base and 4 bases, with 10 bases remaining between them.

This clonotype was counted between two and nine times. The chain has TRBV7-2 and TRBJ2-3; 9 bases are shared with TRBD2. The CDR3 contains 13 residues. Trimming cost V 11 bases and J 5 bases; bases outside gene matches: 8. The germline CDR1 and CDR2 sequences are SGHTA and FQGNSA. CDR3 DNA: TGTGCCGGTGGGCGGGGGGGCGGAGATACGCAGTATTTT. Translating gives CAGGRGGGDTQYF.

This chain links TRBV7-2 with TRBJ1-2; D is ambiguous. V shed 5 bases and J shed 9 bases, with 19 bases lying between them. This CDR3 is 14 amino acids long. Looked up from germline, CDR1 is SGHTA and CDR2 is FQGNSA. The CDR3 loop is CASSPPSVTQSYTF. The CDR3, as DNA: TGTGCCAGCAGCCCTCCGAGCGTGACACAGAGCTACACCTTC.

The V call is TRBV4-2, the J call TRBJ2-1, with TRBD2 as a possible D gene (6 bases). CDR1 and CDR2 (germline): LGHNA, YNFKEQ. The CDR3 totals 15 residues. The V end lost 3 bases, the J end lost 8 bases, and 17 bases lay between the germline ends. The DNA of the CDR3 is TGTGCCAGCAGCCAGGGGGGAACTAGTACCTATGAGCAGTTCTTC. Translation gives CASSQGGTSTYEQFF.

The J gene is TRBJ2-1, the V gene TRBV6-2 or TRBV6-3; no definite D call. The V and J ends lost 4 bases and 14 bases respectively, with 18 bases between them. CDR3 length equals 13 residues. Germline lookup yields CDR1 MNHEY and CDR2 SVGEGT. DNA of the CDR3: TGTGCCAGCAGTTCGCCCTGGACGCTGGGGAAGTTCTTC. Protein: CASSSPWTLGKFF.

This clonotype has ten or more counts. The chain couples TRBV18 to TRBJ2-7, with TRBD1 identical over 8 bases. Germline CDR1 is KGHSH and CDR2 is LQKENI. CDR3 length: 13 amino acids. Unmatched junction bases numbered 4, after V lost 3 bases and J lost 6 bases. CDR3 DNA: TGTGCCAGCTCACCCGGACAGGGAAGCGAGCAGTACTTC. Protein: CASSPGQGSEQYF.

This clonotype has ten or more counts. J is TRBJ2-5 and V is TRBV5-1; 9 positions agree with TRBD2. Germline assignment: CDR1 SGHRS and CDR2 YFSETQ. Trimming took 1 base from V and 1 from J; bases not matched to a gene: 2. The CDR3 runs to 15 residues. CDR3: CASSLNSGSQETQYF. Written as DNA, the CDR3 is TGCGCCAGCAGCTTGAATAGCGGGAGCCAAGAGACCCAGTACTTC.

The chain uses TRBV19 and TRBJ2-2, with a possible D match to TRBD2 (5 bases). Germline V lookup: CDR1 LNHDA, CDR2 SQIVND (reference sequence). The CDR3 length is 12 residues. V was pared by 0 bases and J by 10 bases, with 6 bases between. CDR3 nucleotides: TGTGCCAGTAGTATAGATAGCGAGGAGCTGTTTTTT. The encoded protein is CASSIDSEELFF.

At least ten counts were recorded for this clonotype. The V and J genes are TRBV7-6 and TRBJ1-2; the D gene is possibly TRBD1 (6 bases). The CDR3 loop spans 12 amino acids. Germline CDR1 is SGHVS and CDR2 is FNYEAQ. The V end lost 4 bases, the J end lost 6 bases, and 9 bases lay between the germline ends. For the CDR3, the DNA is TGTGCCAGCAGCTCGGACAGAAATGGCTACACCTTC. It yields the protein CASSSDRNGYTF.

Only a few counts were recorded for this clonotype. The chain links TRBV6-5 to TRBJ2-1; 10 positions match TRBD1. The junction had 1 base not matched to a gene; V was cut back by 0 bases and J by 2 bases. This CDR3 is 16 amino acids long. CDR1 and CDR2 from the germline V gene are MNHEY and SVGAGI. CDR3 protein: CASSYSGTGAYNEQFF. The CDR3 DNA reads TGTGCCAGCAGTTACTCAGGGACAGGGGCCTACAATGAGCAGTTCTTC.

This chain joins TRBV7-9 and TRBJ2-7; TRBD1 aligns across 7 bases. Trimming cost V 5 bases and J 0 bases; bases outside gene matches: 4. Per the germline V gene, CDR1 is SEHNR and CDR2 is FQNEAQ (reference sequence). The CDR3 length is 14 residues. The chain's CDR3 is CASSARDSSYEQYF. CDR3 DNA sequence: TGTGCCAGCAGCGCAAGGGACAGCTCCTACGAGCAGTACTTC. Full variable domain (remainder filled in from reference TRBV7-9 and TRBJ2-7): DTGVSQNPRHKITKRGQNVTFRCDPISEHNRLYWYRQTLGQGPEFLTYFQNEAQLEKSRLLSDRFSAERPKGSFSTLEIQRTEQGDSAMYLCASSARDSSYEQYFGPGTRLTVT.

The table lists this clonotype with many counts. V and J are TRBV15 and TRBJ2-7; weak D call: TRBD1 (6 bases). Germline lookup yields CDR1 LNHNV and CDR2 YYDKDF (reference sequence). V was cut by 2 bases and J by 2 bases, with 13 bases left in between. The CDR3 consists of 15 residues. CDR3 sequence reads: CATSRNRARPYEQYF. The CDR3 region has the DNA TGTGCCACCAGCAGAAACAGGGCGCGCCCCTACGAGCAGTACTTC.